The present entry profiles one T cell receptor beta chain with its context. What it binds is not known. It was with 60 Vbeta and 13 Jbeta primers that the PCR ran. TCRdb's copy holds only in-frame clones and misses some; the assay was immunoSEQ multiplex PCR. The sample lists 72,000 or so clones, roughly two thirds occurring once. This entry comes from a study of cytomegalovirus exposure and HLA in healthy donors. Whole-study context: Findings of an earlier analysis included over 95 million unique TCR beta sequences from 190 million or so T cells. General study findings and limits: Data from an earlier analysis indicated that most TCR beta V segments were productive either about 87% or about 30% of the time. In a later analysis, TCR association rates varied by HLA locus: DRB1 most, HLA-C fewest.

The CDR3 length is 16 residues. CDR1 MRHNA and CDR2 SNTAGT come from the germline V gene. V trimming: 0 bases; J trimming: 2 bases; junction bases outside the gene matches: 3. The chain has TRBV6-4 and TRBJ2-3; TRBD2 aligns across 9 bases. This TCR derives from a woman between 45 and 60 years old in good health and CMV-seronegative. Input material: PBMCs. In DNA, the CDR3 is TGTGCCAGCAGTGACTCTAGCGGGGGACACACAGATACGCAGTATTTT. Amino acids: CASSDSSGGHTDTQYF.